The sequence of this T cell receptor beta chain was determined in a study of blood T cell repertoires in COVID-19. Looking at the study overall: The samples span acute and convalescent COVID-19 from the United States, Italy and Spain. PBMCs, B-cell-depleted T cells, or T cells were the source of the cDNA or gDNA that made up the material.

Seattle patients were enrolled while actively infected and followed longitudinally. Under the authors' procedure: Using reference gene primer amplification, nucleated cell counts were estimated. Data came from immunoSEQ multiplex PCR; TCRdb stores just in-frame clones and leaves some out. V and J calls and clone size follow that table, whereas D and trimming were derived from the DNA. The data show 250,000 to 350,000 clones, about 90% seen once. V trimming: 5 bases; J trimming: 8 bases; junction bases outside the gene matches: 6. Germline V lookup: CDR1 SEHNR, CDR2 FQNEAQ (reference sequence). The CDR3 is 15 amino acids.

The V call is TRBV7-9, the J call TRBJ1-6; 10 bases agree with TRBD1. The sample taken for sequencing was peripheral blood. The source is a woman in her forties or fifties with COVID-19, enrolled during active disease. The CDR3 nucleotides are TGTGCCAGCAGCACCTGGACAGGGGGTGATTCACCCCTCCACTTT. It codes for CASSTWTGGDSPLHF.